Reported below is one T cell receptor (beta chain). Germline loops: CDR1 SGHTA, CDR2 FQGNSA. The CDR3 has 15 amino acids. Trimming took 4 bases from V and 1 from J, leaving 10 bases between them. In the authors' workflow: Estimates of nucleated cell counts were drawn from the amplification of reference gene primers. The protocol was immunoSEQ multiplex PCR, while the TCRdb copy is restricted to in-frame clones and leaves out a portion. That table gives V, J and clone size, and the DNA gave D and trimming. The sample lists roughly 150,000 clones, more than 65% occurring once. This entry is derived from a study of blood T cell repertoires in COVID-19. Study details: Both acute and convalescent COVID-19 samples were obtained from the United States, Italy and Spain. PBMCs, B-cell-depleted T cells, or T cells were the source of the cDNA or gDNA that made up the material.

The chain uses TRBV7-2 and TRBJ2-2; the D gene is possibly TRBD1 (5 bases). Input material: peripheral blood. The clonotype was recovered from a woman in her forties or fifties with acute or convalescent COVID-19. The CDR3 nucleotides read TGTGCCAGCAGCTCGTCAAGGGGGAACACCGGGGAGCTGTTTTTT. As protein: CASSSSRGNTGELFF.